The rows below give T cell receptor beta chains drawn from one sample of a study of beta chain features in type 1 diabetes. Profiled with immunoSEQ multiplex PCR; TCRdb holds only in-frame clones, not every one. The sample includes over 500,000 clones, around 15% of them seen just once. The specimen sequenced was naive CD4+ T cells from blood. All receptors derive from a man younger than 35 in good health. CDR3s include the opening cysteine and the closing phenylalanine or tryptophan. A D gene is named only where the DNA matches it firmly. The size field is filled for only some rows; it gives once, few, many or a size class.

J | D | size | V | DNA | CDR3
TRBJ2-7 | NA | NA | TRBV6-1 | TGTGCCAGCAGTGAAGGGGCGCAGGGGACCTACGAGCAGTACTTC | CASSEGAQGTYEQYF
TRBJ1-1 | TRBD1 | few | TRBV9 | TGTGCCAGCAGCGGACAGGGGGCAGTGGGCACTGAAGCTTTCTTT | CASSGQGAVGTEAFF
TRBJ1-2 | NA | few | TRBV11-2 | TGTGCCAGCAGCTCGATCCGGGGCACGATCTATGGCTACACCTTC | CASSSIRGTIYGYTF
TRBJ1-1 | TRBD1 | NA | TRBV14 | TGTGCCAGCAGCCCGCAGTCGACAGGGCATTTCGGAGCTTTCTTT | CASSPQSTGHFGAFF
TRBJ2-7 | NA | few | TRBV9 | TGTGCCAGCAGCCCAATCCCCAATTACGAGCAGTACTTC | CASSPIPNYEQYF
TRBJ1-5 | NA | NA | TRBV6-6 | TGTGCCAGCAGACCAGGGGAGTATAGCAATCAGCCCCAGCATTTT | CASRPGEYSNQPQHF
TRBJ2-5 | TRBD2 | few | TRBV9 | TGTGCCAGCAGCGCTTGGACTAGCGGGAGTGAGACCCAGTACTTC | CASSAWTSGSETQYF
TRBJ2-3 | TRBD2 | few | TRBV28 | TGTGCCAGCAGTCTTGTGAGGACTAGCGGAAACACAGATACGCAGTATTTT | CASSLVRTSGNTDTQYF
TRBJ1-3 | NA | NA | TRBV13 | TGTGCCAGCAGCAGCCCGGACCGGTACTCTGGAAACACCATATATTTT | CASSSPDRYSGNTIYF
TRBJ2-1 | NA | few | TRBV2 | TGTGCCAGCAGTGGACAGGGCGCGGGAGTCTACAATGAGCAGTTCTTC | CASSGQGAGVYNEQFF
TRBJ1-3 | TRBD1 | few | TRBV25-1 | TGTGCCAGCACTTGGACAGGGGGCTCTGGAAACACCATATATTTT | CASTWTGGSGNTIYF
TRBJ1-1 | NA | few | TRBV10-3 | TGTGCCATCAGTGAGTCGTGGGGCAAAGGCACTGAAGCTTTCTTT | CAISESWGKGTEAFF
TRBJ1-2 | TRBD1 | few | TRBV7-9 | TGTGCCAGCAGCTCACAGGGGGCGCGTTTCTCCTATGGCTACACCTTC | CASSSQGARFSYGYTF
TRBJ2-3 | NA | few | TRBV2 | TGTGCCAGCAGTGTCAGGGCTAGCACAGATACGCAGTATTTT | CASSVRASTDTQYF
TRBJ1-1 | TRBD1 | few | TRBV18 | TGTGCCAGCTCGGGGGACAGGGCTATGAACACTGAAGCTTTCTTT | CASSGDRAMNTEAFF
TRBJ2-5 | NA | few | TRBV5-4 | TGTGCCAGCAGCTTGGCCGAGGGGGGAGAGACCCAGTACTTC | CASSLAEGGETQYF
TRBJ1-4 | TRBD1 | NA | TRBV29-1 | TGCAGCGTTGAAAGGGGGGACAGGTACTTTGCAACTAATGAAAAACTGTTTTTT | CSVERGDRYFATNEKLFF
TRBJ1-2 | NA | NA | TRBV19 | TGTGCCAGTAGGGGGTCCGGGATAAACTATGGCTACACCTTC | CASRGSGINYGYTF
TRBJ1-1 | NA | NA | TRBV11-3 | TGTGCCAGCAGCTTAGACGGACAGTGGAACACTGAAGCTTTCTTT | CASSLDGQWNTEAFF
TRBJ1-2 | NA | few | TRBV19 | TGTGCCAGTACGCGACAGCCCTATGGCTACACCTTC | CASTRQPYGYTF
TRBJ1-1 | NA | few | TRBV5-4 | TGTGCCAGCAGCTTGATGGGTGGCACTGAAGCTTTCTTT | CASSLMGGTEAFF
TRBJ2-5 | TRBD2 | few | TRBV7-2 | TGTGCCAGCAGATCTCTAGCGGGGGAAGGGGAGACCCAGTACTTC | CASRSLAGEGETQYF
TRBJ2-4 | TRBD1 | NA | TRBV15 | TGTGCCACCAGCAGAGATGACAGGGGCATGGCCAAAAACATTCAGTACTTC | CATSRDDRGMAKNIQYF
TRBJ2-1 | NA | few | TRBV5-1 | TGCGCCAGCATGTTATCGCCAGGGTCCTCCTCCTACAATGAGCAGTTCTTC | CASMLSPGSSSYNEQFF
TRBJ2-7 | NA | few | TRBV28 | TGTGCCAGCAGCCGTCCGGGACAACCGTGGTTAGGCTACGAGCAGTACTTC | CASSRPGQPWLGYEQYF
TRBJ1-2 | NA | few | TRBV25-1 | TGTGCCAGCAGTGAATTAGAAACAGTACGTTTTGGCTACACCTTC | CASSELETVRFGYTF
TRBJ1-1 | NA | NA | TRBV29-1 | TGCAGCGCCCAAACAGGGTCTTTGAACACTGAAGCTTTCTTT | CSAQTGSLNTEAFF
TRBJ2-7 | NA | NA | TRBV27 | TGTGCCAGCAGTTTCGTTAGGAGGGGTTACGAGCAGTACTTC | CASSFVRRGYEQYF
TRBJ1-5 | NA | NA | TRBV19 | TGTGCCAGTAACAACGGGGCAGCAGGGGGCAATCAGCCCCAGCATTTT | CASNNGAAGGNQPQHF
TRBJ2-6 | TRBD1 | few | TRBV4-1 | TGCGCCAGCAGCCAAGTTGGACAGGGTGCTGGGGCCAACGTCCTGACTTTC | CASSQVGQGAGANVLTF
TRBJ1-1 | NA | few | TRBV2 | TGTGCCAGCAGTGACGGGGCAGGGGACACTGAAGCTTTCTTT | CASSDGAGDTEAFF
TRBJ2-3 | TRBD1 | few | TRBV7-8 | TGTGCCAGCAGCTTAGGAGGGGGCCGCACAGATACGCAGTATTTT | CASSLGGGRTDTQYF
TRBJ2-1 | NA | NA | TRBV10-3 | TGTGCCATCAGTAACGACAGGAATTACAATGAGCAGTTCTTC | CAISNDRNYNEQFF